This T cell receptor (beta chain) was captured by sequencing in a study of T-cell reconstitution after alpha-beta-depleted transplantation in children. The TCRbeta library was prepared with unique molecular identifiers. TCRdb analysed the PCR reads with MiXCR anew, one entry per CDR3 protein. The sample has approximately 200,000 distinct CDR3 sequences; approximately 6% are singletons. This clonotype has at least ten counts. What it binds is not known. This CDR3 contains 17 residues. Germline-derived CDR1 and CDR2 are MRHNA and SNTAGT. V lost 6 bases, J lost 1 base, and 5 bases stayed unmatched. The study's findings and limits: Once a year had passed after transplant, T-cell counts and diversity came mostly from newly produced T cells. Some patients showed high day-60 TCRbeta diversity, which derived from surviving recipient T cells and thymic progenitors. As was reported, about two months after transplant, alpha-beta T cells came from several hundred expanded graft clones.

The sequence derives from a girl younger than two with combined immunodeficiency, due to receive a stem cell transplant. J is TRBJ2-2 and V is TRBV6-4; 13 bases line up with TRBD2. Sequenced material: PBMCs, taken before TCRalphabeta/CD19-depleted stem cell transplant. CDR3 coding DNA: TGTGCCAGCAGCCCCGGGACTAGCGGGATGAACACCGGGGAGCTGTTTTTT. Encoded protein: CASSPGTSGMNTGELFF.